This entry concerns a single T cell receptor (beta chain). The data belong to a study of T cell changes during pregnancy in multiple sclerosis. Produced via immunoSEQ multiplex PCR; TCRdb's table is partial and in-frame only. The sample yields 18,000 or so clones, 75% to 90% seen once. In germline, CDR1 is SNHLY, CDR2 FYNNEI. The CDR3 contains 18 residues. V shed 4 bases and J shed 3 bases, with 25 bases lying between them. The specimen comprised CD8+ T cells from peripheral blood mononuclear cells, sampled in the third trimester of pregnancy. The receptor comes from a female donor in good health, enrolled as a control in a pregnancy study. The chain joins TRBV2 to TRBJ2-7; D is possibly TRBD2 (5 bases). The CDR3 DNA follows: TGTGCCAGCAGTGGAGAGATCCCTCCGGACGTAGGACTCTACGAGCAGTACTTC. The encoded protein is CASSGEIPPDVGLYEQYF.